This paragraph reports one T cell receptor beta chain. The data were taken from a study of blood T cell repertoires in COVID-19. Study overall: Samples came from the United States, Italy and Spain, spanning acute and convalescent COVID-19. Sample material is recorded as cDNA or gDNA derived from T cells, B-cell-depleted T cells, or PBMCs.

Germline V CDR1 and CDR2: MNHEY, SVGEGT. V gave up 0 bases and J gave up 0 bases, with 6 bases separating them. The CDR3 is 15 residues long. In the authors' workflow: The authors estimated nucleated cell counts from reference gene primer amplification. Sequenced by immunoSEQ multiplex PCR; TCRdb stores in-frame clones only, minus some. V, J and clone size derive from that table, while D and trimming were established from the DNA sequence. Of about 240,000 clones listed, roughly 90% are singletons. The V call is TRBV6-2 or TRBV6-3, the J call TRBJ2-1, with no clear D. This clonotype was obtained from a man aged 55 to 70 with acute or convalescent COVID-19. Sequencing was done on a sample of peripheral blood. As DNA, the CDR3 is TGTGCCAGCAGTTACTCTCGGAGCTCCTACAATGAGCAGTTCTTC. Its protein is CASSYSRSSYNEQFF.